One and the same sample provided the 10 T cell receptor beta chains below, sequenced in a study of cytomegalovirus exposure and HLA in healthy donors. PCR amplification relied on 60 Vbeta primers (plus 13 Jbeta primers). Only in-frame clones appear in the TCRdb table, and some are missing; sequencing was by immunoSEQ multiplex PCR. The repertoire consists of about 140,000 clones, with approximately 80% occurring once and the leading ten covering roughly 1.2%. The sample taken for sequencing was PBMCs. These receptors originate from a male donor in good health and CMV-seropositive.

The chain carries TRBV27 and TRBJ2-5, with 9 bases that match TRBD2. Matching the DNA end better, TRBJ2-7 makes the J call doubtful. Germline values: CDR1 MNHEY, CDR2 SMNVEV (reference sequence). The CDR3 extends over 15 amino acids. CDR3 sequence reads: CASSPWTSVAYEQYF. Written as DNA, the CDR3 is TGTGCCAGCAGTCCATGGACTAGCGTAGCCTACGAGCAGTACTTC.

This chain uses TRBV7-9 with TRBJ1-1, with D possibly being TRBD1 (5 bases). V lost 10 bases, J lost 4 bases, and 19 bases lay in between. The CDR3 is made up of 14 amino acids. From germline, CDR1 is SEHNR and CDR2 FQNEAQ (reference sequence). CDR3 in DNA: TGTGCCACCGCTCCTAACCAGGGAATCACTGAAGCTTTCTTT. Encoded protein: CATAPNQGITEAFF.

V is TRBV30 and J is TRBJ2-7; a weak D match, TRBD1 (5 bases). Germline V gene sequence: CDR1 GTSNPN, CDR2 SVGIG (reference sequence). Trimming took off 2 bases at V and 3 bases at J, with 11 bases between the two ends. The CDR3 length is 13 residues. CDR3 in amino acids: CAWSPGNYYEQYF. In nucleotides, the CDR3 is TGTGCCTGGAGTCCAGGGAACTACTACGAGCAGTACTTC.

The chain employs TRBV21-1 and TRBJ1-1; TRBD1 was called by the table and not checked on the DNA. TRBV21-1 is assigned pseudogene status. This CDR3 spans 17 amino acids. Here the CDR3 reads CASSLPHRTGADTEAFF. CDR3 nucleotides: TGTGCCAGCAGCCTACCCCACCGTACAGGGGCAGACACTGAAGCTTTCTTT.

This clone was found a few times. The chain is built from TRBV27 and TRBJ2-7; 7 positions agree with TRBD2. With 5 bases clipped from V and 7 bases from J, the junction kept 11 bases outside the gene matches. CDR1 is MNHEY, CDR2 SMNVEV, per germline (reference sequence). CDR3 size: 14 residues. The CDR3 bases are TGTGCCAGCAGTAAGCAGGGAGGGCGTTGGGAGCAGTACTTC. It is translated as CASSKQGGRWEQYF.

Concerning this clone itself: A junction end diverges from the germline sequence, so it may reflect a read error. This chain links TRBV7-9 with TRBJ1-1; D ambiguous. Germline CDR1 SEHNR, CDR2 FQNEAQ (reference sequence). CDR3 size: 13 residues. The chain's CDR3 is CSSSFTPNTEAFF. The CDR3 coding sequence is TGTTCCAGCAGCTTTACTCCGAACACTGAAGCTTTCTTT.

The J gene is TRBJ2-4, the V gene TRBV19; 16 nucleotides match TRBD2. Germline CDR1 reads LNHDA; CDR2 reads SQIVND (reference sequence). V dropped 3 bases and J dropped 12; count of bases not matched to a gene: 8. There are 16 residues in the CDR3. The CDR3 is CASSILSGLAGGPQYF. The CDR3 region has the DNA TGTGCCAGTAGTATTCTCTCGGGACTAGCGGGGGGGCCTCAGTACTTC.

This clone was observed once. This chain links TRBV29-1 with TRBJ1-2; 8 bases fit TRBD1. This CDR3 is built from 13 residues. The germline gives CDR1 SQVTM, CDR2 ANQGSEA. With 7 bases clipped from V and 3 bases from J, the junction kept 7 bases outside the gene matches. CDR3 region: CSAPTGDDYGYTF. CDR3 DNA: TGCAGCGCCCCGACAGGGGATGACTATGGCTACACCTTC.

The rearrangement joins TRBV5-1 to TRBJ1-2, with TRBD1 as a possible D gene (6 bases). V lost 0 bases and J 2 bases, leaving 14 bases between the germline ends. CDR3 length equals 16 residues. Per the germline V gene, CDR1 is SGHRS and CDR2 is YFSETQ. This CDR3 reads CASSLGQPGENYGYTF. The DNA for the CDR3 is TGCGCCAGCAGCTTGGGACAGCCAGGGGAAAACTATGGCTACACCTTC.

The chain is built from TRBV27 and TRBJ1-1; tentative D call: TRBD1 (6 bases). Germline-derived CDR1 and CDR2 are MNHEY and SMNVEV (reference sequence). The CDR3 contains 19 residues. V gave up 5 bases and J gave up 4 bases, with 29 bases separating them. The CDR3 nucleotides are TGTGCCAGCAGTCGACGAGGTGGGACACCCAGCCCGAGCAGCACTGAAGCTTTCTTT. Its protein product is CASSRRGGTPSPSSTEAFF.